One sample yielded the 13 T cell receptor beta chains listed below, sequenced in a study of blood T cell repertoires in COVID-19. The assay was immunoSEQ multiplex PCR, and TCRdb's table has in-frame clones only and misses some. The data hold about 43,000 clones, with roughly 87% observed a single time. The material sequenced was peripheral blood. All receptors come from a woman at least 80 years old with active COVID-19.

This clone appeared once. The CDR3 DNA reads TGTGCCAGCAGCCCGACAGGGAGAAACACTGAAGCTTTCTTT. Protein product: CASSPTGRNTEAFF. The V call is TRBV7-3, the J call TRBJ1-1; 7 positions agree with TRBD1. The V gene end was trimmed by 5 bases and the J gene end by 2 bases; junction bases not matched to a gene: 5. The length of the CDR3 is 14 residues. Germline values: CDR1 SGHTA, CDR2 FQGTGA.

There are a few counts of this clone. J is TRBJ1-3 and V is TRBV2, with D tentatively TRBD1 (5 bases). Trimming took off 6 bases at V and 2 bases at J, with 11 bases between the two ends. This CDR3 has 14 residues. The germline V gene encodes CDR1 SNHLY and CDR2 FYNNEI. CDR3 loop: CASRLSGTGNTIYF. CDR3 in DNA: TGTGCCAGCAGACTCTCAGGGACTGGAAACACCATATATTTT. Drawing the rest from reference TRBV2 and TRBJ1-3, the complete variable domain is EPEVTQTPSHQVTQMGQEVILRCVPISNHLYFYWYRQILGQKVEFLVSFYNNEISEKSEIFDDQFSVERPDGSNFTLKIRSTKLEDSAMYFCASRLSGTGNTIYFGEGSWLTVV.

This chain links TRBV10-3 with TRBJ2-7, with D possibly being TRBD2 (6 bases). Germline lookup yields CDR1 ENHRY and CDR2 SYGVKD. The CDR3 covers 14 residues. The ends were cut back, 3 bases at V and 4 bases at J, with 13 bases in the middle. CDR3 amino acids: CAISDPGGEYEQYF. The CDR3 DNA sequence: TGTGCCATCAGTGACCCCGGAGGGGAATACGAGCAGTACTTC.

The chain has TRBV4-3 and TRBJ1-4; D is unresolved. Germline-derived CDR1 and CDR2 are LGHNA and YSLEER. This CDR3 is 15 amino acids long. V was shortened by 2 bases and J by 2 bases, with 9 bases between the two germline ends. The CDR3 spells CASSQKGRTNEKLFF. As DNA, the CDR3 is TGCGCCAGCAGCCAAAAAGGGAGGACTAATGAAAAACTGTTTTTT.

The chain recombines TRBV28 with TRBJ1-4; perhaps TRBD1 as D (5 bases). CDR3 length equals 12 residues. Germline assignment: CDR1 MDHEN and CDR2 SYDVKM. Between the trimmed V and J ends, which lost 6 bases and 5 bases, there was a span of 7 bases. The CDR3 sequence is CASRGLNEKLFF. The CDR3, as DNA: TGTGCCAGCAGGGGGCTGAATGAAAAACTGTTTTTT.

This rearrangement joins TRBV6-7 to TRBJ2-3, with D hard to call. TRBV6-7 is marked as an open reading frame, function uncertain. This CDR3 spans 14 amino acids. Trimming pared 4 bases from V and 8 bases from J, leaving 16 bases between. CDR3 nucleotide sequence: TGTGCCAGCAGTTCCCGGGTATCGATGGCTACGCAGTATTTT. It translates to CASSSRVSMATQYF.

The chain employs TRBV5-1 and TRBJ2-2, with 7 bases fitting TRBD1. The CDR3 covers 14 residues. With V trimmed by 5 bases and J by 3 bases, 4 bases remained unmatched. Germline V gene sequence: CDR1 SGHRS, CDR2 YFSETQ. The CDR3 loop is CASSIQGDTGELFF. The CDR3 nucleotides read TGCGCCAGCAGTATCCAGGGGGACACCGGGGAGCTGTTTTTT.

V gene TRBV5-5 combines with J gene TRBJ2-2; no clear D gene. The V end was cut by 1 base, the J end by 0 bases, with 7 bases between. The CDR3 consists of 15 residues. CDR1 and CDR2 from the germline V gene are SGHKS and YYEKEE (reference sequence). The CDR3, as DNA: TGTGCCAGCAGCTTGTCAACAGCGAACACCGGGGAGCTGTTTTTT. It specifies CASSLSTANTGELFF. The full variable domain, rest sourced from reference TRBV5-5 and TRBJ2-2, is DAGVTQSPTHLIKTRGQQVTLRCSPISGHKSVSWYQQVLGQGPQFIFQYYEKEERGRGNFPDRFSARQFPNYSSELNVNALLLGDSALYLCASSLSTANTGELFFGEGSRLTVL.

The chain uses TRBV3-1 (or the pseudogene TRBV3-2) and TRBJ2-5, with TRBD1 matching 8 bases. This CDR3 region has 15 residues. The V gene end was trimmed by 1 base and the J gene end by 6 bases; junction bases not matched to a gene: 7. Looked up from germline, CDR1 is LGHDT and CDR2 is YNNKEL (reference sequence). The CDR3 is CASSQGAGGLKTQYF. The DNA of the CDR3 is TGTGCCAGCAGCCAAGGCGCAGGGGGCTTGAAGACCCAGTACTTC.

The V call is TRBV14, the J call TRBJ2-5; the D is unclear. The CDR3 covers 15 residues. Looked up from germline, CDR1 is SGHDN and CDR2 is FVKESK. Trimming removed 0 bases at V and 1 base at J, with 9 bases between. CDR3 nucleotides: TGTGCCAGCAGCCAAGATTTGGCCCGCCAAGAGACCCAGTACTTC. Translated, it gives CASSQDLARQETQYF.

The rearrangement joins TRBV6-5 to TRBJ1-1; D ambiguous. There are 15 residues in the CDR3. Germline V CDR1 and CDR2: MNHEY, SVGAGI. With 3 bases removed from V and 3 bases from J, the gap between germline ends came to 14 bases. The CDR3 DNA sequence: TGTGCCAGCAGTTATGGGAGGGCGGAGGACACTGAAGCTTTCTTT. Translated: CASSYGRAEDTEAFF.

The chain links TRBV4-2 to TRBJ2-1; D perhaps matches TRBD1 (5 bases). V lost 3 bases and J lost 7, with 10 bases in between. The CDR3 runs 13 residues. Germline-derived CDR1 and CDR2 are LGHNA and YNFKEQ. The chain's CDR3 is CASSHGRQNEQFF. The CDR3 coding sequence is TGTGCCAGCAGCCACGGACGACAGAATGAGCAGTTCTTC.

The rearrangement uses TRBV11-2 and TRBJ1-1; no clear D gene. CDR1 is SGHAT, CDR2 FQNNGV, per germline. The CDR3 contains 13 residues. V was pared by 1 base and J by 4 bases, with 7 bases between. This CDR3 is CASSLVVSTEAFF. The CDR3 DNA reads TGTGCCAGCAGCTTAGTTGTGAGCACTGAAGCTTTCTTT.